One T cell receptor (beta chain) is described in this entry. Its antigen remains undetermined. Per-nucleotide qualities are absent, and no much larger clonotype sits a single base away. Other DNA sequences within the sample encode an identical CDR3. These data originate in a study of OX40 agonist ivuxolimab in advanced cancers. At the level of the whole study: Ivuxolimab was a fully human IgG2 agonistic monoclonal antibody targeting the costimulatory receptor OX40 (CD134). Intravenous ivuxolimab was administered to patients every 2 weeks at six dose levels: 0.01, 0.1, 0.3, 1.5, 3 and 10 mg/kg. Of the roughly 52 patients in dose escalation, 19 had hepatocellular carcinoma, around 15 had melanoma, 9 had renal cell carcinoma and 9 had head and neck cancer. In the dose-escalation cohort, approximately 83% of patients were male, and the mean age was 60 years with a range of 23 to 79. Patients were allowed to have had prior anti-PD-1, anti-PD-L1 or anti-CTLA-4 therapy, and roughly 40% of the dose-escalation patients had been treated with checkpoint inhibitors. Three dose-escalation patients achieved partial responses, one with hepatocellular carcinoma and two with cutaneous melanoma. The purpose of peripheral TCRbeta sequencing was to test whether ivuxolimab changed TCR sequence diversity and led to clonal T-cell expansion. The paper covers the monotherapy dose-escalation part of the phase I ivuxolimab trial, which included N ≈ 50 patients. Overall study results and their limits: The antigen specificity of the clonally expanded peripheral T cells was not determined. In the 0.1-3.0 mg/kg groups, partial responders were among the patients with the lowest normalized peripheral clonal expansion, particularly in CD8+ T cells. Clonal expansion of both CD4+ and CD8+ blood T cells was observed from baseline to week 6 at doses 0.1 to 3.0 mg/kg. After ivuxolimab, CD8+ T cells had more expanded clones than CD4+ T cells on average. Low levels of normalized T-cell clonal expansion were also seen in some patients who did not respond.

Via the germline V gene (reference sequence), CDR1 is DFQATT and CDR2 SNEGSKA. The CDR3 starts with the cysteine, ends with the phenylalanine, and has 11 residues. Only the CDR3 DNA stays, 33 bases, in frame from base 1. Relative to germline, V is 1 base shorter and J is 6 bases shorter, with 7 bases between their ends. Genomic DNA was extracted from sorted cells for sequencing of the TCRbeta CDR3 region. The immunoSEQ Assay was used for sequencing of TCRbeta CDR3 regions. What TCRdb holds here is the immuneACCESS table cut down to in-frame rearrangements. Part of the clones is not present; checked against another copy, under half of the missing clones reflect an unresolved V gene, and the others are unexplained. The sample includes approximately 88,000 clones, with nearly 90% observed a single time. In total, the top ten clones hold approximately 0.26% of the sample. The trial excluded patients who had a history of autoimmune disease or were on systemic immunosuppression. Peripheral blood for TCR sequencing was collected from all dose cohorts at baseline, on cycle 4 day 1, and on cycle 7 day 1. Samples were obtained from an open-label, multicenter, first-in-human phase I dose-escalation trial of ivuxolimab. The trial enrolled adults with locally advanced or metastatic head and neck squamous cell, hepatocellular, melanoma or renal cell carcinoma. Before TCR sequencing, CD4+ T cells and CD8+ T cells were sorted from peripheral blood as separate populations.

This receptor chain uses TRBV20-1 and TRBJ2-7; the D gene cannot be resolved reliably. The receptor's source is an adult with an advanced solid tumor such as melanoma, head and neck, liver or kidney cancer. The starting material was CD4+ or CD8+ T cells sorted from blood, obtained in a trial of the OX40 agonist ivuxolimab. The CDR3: CSARGGGEQYF. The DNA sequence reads TGCAGTGCTAGAGGAGGCGGCGAGCAGTACTTC.